The clone carrying this T cell receptor beta chain was seen ten or more times. Its antigen is unknown. V was pared by 8 bases and J by 15 bases, with 17 bases between. The CDR3 runs to 12 residues. In germline, CDR1 is PRHDT, CDR2 FYEKMQ (reference sequence). Unique molecular identifiers were attached to individual cDNA molecules. One entry per CDR3 protein, called by TCRdb with MiXCR from the 5' RACE reads. The profile shows 35,000 to 45,000 distinct CDR3 sequences, less than 6.5% of them singletons. This entry comes from a study of early T cells in non-severe SARS-CoV-2 infection. Study details: Sequencing of unsorted whole blood was done on bulk RNA, leaving chains unpaired. Study findings and constraints: Matches to VDJdb favored anti-spike CD8 responses and missed private and CD4 specificities.

The material was whole blood, obtained at baseline. The source is an adult who was a healthcare worker with PCR-confirmed SARS-CoV-2 infection or an uninfected control (not recorded which). V usage is TRBV13 and J usage is TRBJ1-6; possible D gene TRBD1, 5 bases. As DNA, the CDR3 is TGTGCCAGCTCCGGGACCCGCTCATTCCTCCACTTT. Its protein product is CASSGTRSFLHF.